The clone carrying this T cell receptor (beta chain) appeared a few times. The antigen is undetermined. Each TCR beta cDNA library carried unique molecular identifiers. Between 1 and 10 million T cells gave rise to 500,000 to 600,000 cDNA molecules. TCRdb fed the PCR reads into MiXCR, producing one record per CDR3 protein. Among 350,000 to 450,000 distinct CDR3 sequences listed, approximately 37% were seen once. This CDR3 is built from 11 residues. The germline V gene has CDR1 SQVTM and CDR2 ANQGSEA. This sample is part of a study of post-analysis software for immune sequencing data. Study details: Multiple sclerosis in the patients followed relapsing-remitting, secondary progressive and progressive-relapsing courses. The study's findings and limits: Those samples that were prepared in the same batch co-clustered strongly by F measure. Compared with controls, patients showed significantly lower normalized Chao1 diversity. Patients had higher frequencies than controls of a handful of TRBV segments, including TRBV5-6, TRBV5-1 and TRBV20-1.

The chain uses TRBV29-1 and TRBJ2-5; D not certain. The J call may be faulty, since TRBJ2-7 better matches the DNA end. The clonotype comes from a girl aged 2 to 9 with multiple sclerosis. Sample: blood. DNA for the CDR3: TGCAGCGTTGGAAAGGGCTACGAGCAGTACTTC. Amino acid sequence: CSVGKGYEQYF.